Below, 27 T cell receptor beta chains from the same sample are listed, as sequenced in a study of T-cell reconstitution after alpha-beta-depleted transplantation in children. Preparation of the TCRbeta library involved a method that used unique molecular identifiers. Via MiXCR, TCRdb re-called the PCR reads, giving one row per CDR3 protein. This table holds hundreds of thousands of distinct CDR3 sequences, approximately 17% found once. This specimen consisted of PBMCs from the stem cell graft donor, obtained from the stem cell graft. These receptors all stem from a human donor who donated a stem cell graft to a child with acute myeloid leukemia.

The CDR3 DNA reads as TGTGCCAGCAGACCCGGGATCACTGAAGCTTTCTTT. Its translation is CASRPGITEAFF. The chain carries TRBV12-3 or TRBV12-4 and TRBJ1-1; no reliable D call. The CDR3 loop spans 12 amino acids. V was trimmed by 6 bases and J by 4 bases, leaving 9 bases between them.

At least ten counts were recorded for this clonotype. The V and J genes are TRBV9 and TRBJ1-2, with no clear D. The CDR3 is made up of 13 amino acids. Looked up from germline, CDR1 is SGDLS and CDR2 is YYNGEE. V lost 1 base and J 6 bases, leaving 10 bases between the germline ends. The CDR3, as DNA: TGTGCCAGCAGCGTAAGCCTGGACGATGGCTACACCTTC. Protein product: CASSVSLDDGYTF.

This clonotype was seen ten or more times. This chain links TRBV4-3 with TRBJ2-1; the D gene is possibly TRBD1 (7 bases). This CDR3 region has 15 residues. CDR1 is LGHNA, CDR2 YSLEER, per germline. The V end was cut by 0 bases, the J end by 4 bases, with 10 bases between. CDR3 protein: CASSQERDSYNEQFF. The CDR3 DNA sequence: TGCGCCAGCAGCCAAGAGCGGGACAGTTACAATGAGCAGTTCTTC.

This clonotype occurred many times. V usage is TRBV20-1 and J usage is TRBJ2-1; no definite D call. The CDR3 runs to 14 residues. Germline V gives CDR1 DFQATT, CDR2 SNEGSKA (reference sequence). V gave up 6 bases and J gave up 4 bases, with 16 bases separating them. DNA for the CDR3: TGCAGTGCGAACGTACAGACCGGATACAATGAGCAGTTCTTC. Protein: CSANVQTGYNEQFF.

This clonotype was detected ten times or more. The CDR3 nucleotides are TGCAGTGCTAGAGATTGGTCTGGCGAGAACACCGGGGAGCTGTTTTTT. This gives the protein CSARDWSGENTGELFF. This chain connects TRBV20-1 to TRBJ2-2, with D uncertain. Germline V gene data show CDR1 as DFQATT and CDR2 as SNEGSKA (reference sequence). V dropped 0 bases and J dropped 1 base, with 12 bases sitting between them. This CDR3 is built from 16 residues.

This clonotype was counted between two and nine times. The chain uses TRBV14 and TRBJ2-3; tentative D call: TRBD2 (6 bases). Germline V gene lookup returns CDR1 SGHDN and CDR2 FVKESK. The CDR3 contains 17 residues. The ends were cut back, 5 bases at V and 2 bases at J, with 20 bases in the middle. This CDR3 reads CASSEWGSAGTTDTQYF. CDR3 DNA sequence: TGTGCCAGCAGCGAATGGGGTAGTGCGGGGACCACAGATACGCAGTATTTT.

This chain connects TRBV5-1 to TRBJ2-7; 9 bases line up with TRBD1. J gave up 6 bases and V 2 bases, and 3 bases lay outside the gene matches. Germline CDR1 SGHRS, CDR2 YFSETQ. The CDR3 covers 13 residues. The CDR3 here is CASSFTGGGEQYV. The CDR3 coding sequence is TGCGCCAGCAGCTTTACAGGGGGCGGCGAGCAGTACGTC.

The chain uses TRBV5-1 and TRBJ2-6; no definite D call. The V gene lost 3 bases and the J gene lost 1 base, with 11 bases spanning the gap. This CDR3 is built from 16 residues. The V gene's germline CDR1 is SGHRS and CDR2 YFSETQ. The chain's CDR3 is CASSSLLSSGANVLTF. As DNA, the CDR3 is TGCGCCAGCAGCTCCCTGTTGTCTTCTGGGGCCAACGTCCTGACTTTC.

The table lists this clonotype with a few counts. The genes are TRBV7-8 and TRBJ1-2, with D uncertain. The CDR3 loop spans 13 amino acids. The V end lost 3 bases, the J end lost 2 bases, and 7 bases lay between the germline ends. Germline loops: CDR1 SGHVS, CDR2 FQNEAQ. The CDR3: CASSFDGNYGYTF. The CDR3 coding sequence is TGTGCCAGCAGCTTCGACGGCAACTATGGCTACACCTTC.

The V and J genes are TRBV18 and TRBJ2-1; D gene ambiguous. This CDR3 is built from 14 residues. The V gene lost 1 base and the J gene lost 6 bases, with 10 bases spanning the gap. Germline assignment: CDR1 KGHSH and CDR2 LQKENI. The CDR3 spells CASSPRTAVNEQFF. The DNA for the CDR3 is TGTGCCAGCTCACCACGTACAGCCGTCAATGAGCAGTTCTTC.

In this sample, this clonotype turned up many times. The chain carries TRBV5-1 and TRBJ2-3; a weak D match, TRBD2 (5 bases). This CDR3 spans 15 amino acids. Germline CDR1 SGHRS, CDR2 YFSETQ. V was shortened by 0 bases and J by 1 base, with 9 bases between the two germline ends. The DNA of the CDR3 is TGCGCCAGCAGCTTGGCGGGATTCCGCACAGATACGCAGTATTTT. Encoded protein: CASSLAGFRTDTQYF.

This clonotype was seen at least ten times. V is TRBV7-9 and J is TRBJ2-3, with 12 bases matching TRBD2. CDR1 is SEHNR, CDR2 FQNEAQ, per germline (reference sequence). V trimming: 1 base; J trimming: 2 bases; junction bases outside the gene matches: 1. The CDR3 totals 16 residues. CDR3 DNA sequence: TGTGCCAGCAGCTTAGGGACTAGCGGGGTCACAGATACGCAGTATTTT. This encodes CASSLGTSGVTDTQYF.

This chain links TRBV11-2 with TRBJ1-4; D might be TRBD1 (6 bases). Trimming cost V 7 bases and J 0 bases, with 12 bases left between them. The germline CDR1 and CDR2 sequences are SGHAT and FQNNGV. CDR3 length: 15 residues. The CDR3 coding sequence is TGTGCCAGCACCCGGGGGCTAGCAACTAATGAAAAACTGTTTTTT. Encoded protein: CASTRGLATNEKLFF.

This clonotype has a handful of counts. The chain recombines TRBV12-3 or TRBV12-4 with TRBJ2-2, with a weak D call TRBD1 (5 bases). V lost 6 bases to trimming and J lost 6 bases, with 11 bases between them. This CDR3 contains 13 residues. This CDR3 is CASRGQGPGELFF. The CDR3 DNA is TGTGCCAGCAGGGGGCAGGGCCCCGGGGAGCTGTTTTTT.

This clonotype turned up a few times. V gene TRBV11-2 combines with J gene TRBJ1-2; possible D gene TRBD1, 6 bases. The germline V gene encodes CDR1 SGHAT and CDR2 FQNNGV. The CDR3 sequence is 16 residues long. Trimming removed 0 bases at V and 4 bases at J, with 15 bases between. The CDR3 region has the DNA TGTGCCAGCAGCTTAGAGGAAGTACAGGGAGGCTATGGCTACACCTTC. Protein sequence: CASSLEEVQGGYGYTF.

This clonotype was seen ten or more times. The chain couples TRBV6-5 to TRBJ1-1; D is uncertain. The CDR3 length is 15 residues. V was shortened by 0 bases and J by 5 bases, with 13 bases between the two germline ends. Germline values: CDR1 MNHEY, CDR2 SVGAGI. CDR3 bases: TGTGCCAGCAGTTACTCGAGTAACGGCGGAACTGAAGCTTTCTTT. Its translation is CASSYSSNGGTEAFF.

This clonotype was observed a handful of times. The V and J genes are TRBV4-3 and TRBJ1-3; no definite D call. This CDR3 is built from 16 residues. CDR1 is LGHNA and CDR2 is YSLEER in the germline V gene. V was trimmed by 1 base and J by 6 bases, leaving 16 bases between them. As DNA, the CDR3 is TGCGCCAGCAGCCAAGCTTTTCGGGCAGCTCCAAACACCATATATTTT. Translating gives CASSQAFRAAPNTIYF.

This clonotype was detected only a few times. V usage is TRBV7-9 and J usage is TRBJ2-7, with TRBD1 identical over 7 bases. Germline lookup yields CDR1 SEHNR and CDR2 FQNEAQ (reference sequence). Germline trimming cut 5 bases from V and 7 bases from J; bases unmatched to any gene: 11. The CDR3 runs to 14 residues. CDR3 sequence reads: CASSMTGPSGEQYF. Here the CDR3 DNA reads TGTGCCAGCAGCATGACAGGGCCCTCCGGGGAGCAGTACTTC.

In this sample, this clonotype turned up many times. The J gene is TRBJ2-1, the V gene TRBV12-3 or TRBV12-4; D may match TRBD1 or TRBD2 (6 bases each). Trimming removed 3 bases at V and 6 bases at J, with 12 bases between. The length of the CDR3 is 14 residues. This CDR3 is CASSLGGWVNEQFF. Here the CDR3 DNA reads TGTGCCAGCAGTTTGGGGGGCTGGGTCAATGAGCAGTTCTTC.

The table lists this clonotype with many counts. The V gene is TRBV29-1, the J gene TRBJ2-3, with 7 bases aligning to TRBD1. Germline assignment: CDR1 SQVTM and CDR2 ANQGSEA. The CDR3 loop spans 16 amino acids. J gave up 2 bases and V 3 bases, and 11 bases lay outside the gene matches. CDR3 bases: TGCAGCGTTGATAGACAGGGCGTTCTCCCCACAGATACGCAGTATTTT. Translation gives CSVDRQGVLPTDTQYF.

With regard to this clonotype: A much larger clone lies a single base off, so this may be a read error. The chain uses TRBV12-3 or TRBV12-4 and TRBJ1-1; 8 bases fit TRBD1. V dropped 3 bases and J dropped 1; count of bases not matched to a gene: 1. The CDR3 runs to 14 residues. CDR3 DNA: TGTGCCAGCAGTTTTACAGGGGGGAACACTGAAGCTTTCTTT. This gives the protein CASSFTGGNTEAFF.

In this sample, this clonotype turned up many times. V gene TRBV20-1 combines with J gene TRBJ1-2, with 10 bases fitting TRBD1. Germline CDR1 reads DFQATT; CDR2 reads SNEGSKA (reference sequence). Trimming removed 3 bases from V and 11 bases from J; junction bases left unmatched: 9. The CDR3 totals 13 residues. The CDR3 reads CSAREIGTGEYTF. The CDR3 nucleotides are TGCAGTGCTAGGGAGATTGGGACAGGGGAATACACCTTC.

This clonotype was picked up a small number of times. The chain links TRBV6-6 to TRBJ2-7, with TRBD1 identical over 9 bases. The germline gives CDR1 MNHNY, CDR2 SVGAGI (reference sequence). V lost 9 bases to trimming and J lost 5 bases; unmatched junction nucleotides: 5. The CDR3 contains 12 residues. The CDR3 spells CASRDRAHEQYF. CDR3 DNA: TGTGCCAGTAGGGACAGGGCCCACGAGCAGTACTTC.

The chain carries TRBV12-3 or TRBV12-4 and TRBJ2-5, with D tentatively TRBD2 (5 bases). V was clipped by 6 bases and J by 4 bases, with 12 bases between them. CDR3 length: 13 residues. As DNA, the CDR3 is TGTGCCAGCAGCCCCCCCCGGGGAGAGACCCAGTACTTC. This encodes CASSPPRGETQYF.

CDR3 in amino acids: CASSLWGVSEKYSPLHF. The CDR3 DNA reads TGCGCCAGCAGCTTGTGGGGGGTGTCAGAAAAATATTCACCCCTCCACTTT. This chain uses TRBV5-1 with TRBJ1-6; D possibly corresponds to TRBD1 (5 bases). The germline V and J ends were trimmed by 1 base and 8 bases, with 19 bases remaining between them. Germline assignment: CDR1 SGHRS and CDR2 YFSETQ. The CDR3 extends over 17 amino acids. Drawing the rest from reference TRBV5-1 and TRBJ1-6, the complete variable domain is KAGVTQTPRYLIKTRGQQVTLSCSPISGHRSVSWYQQTPGQGLQFLFEYFSETQRNKGNFPGRFSGRQFSNSRSEMNVSTLELGDSALYLCASSLWGVSEKYSPLHFGNGTRLTVT.

Ten or more counts support this clonotype. The gene calls are TRBV4-3 and TRBJ2-7; D is perhaps TRBD2 (6 bases). The germline V gene has CDR1 LGHNA and CDR2 YSLEER. The CDR3 is 16 residues long. Trimming removed 0 bases from V and 5 bases from J, with 17 bases in between. In nucleotides, the CDR3 is TGCGCCAGCAGCCAAGACGGAGGGCCGCCTTTGGACGAGCAGTACTTC. Protein product: CASSQDGGPPLDEQYF.

Turning to this clonotype: Possible read error: a much larger clone is one base away. The rearrangement links TRBV6-1 to TRBJ1-1; 7 positions agree with TRBD1. The CDR3 loop spans 14 amino acids. The V gene end was trimmed by 7 bases and the J gene end by 11 bases; junction bases not matched to a gene: 16. The germline V gene has CDR1 MNHNS and CDR2 SASEGT. CDR3 loop: CASNPGQRNEHAFF. CDR3 DNA: TGTGCCAGCAACCCGGGACAGAGGAATGAGCACGCTTTCTTT.